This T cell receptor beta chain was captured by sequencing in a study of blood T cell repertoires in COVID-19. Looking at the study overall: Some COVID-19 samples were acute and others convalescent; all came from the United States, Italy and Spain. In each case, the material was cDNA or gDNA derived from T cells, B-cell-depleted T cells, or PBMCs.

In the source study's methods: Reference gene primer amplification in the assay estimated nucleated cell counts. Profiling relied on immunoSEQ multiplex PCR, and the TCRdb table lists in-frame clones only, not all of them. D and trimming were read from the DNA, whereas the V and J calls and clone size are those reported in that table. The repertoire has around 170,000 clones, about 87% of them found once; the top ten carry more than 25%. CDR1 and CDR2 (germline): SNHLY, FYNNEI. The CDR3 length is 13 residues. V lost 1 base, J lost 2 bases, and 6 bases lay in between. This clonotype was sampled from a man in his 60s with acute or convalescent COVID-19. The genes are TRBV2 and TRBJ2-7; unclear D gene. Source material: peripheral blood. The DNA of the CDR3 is TGTGCCAGCAGTGAAGGGCCTGCCTACGAGCAGTACTTC. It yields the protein CASSEGPAYEQYF.